This note documents a single T cell receptor (beta chain) sequence. This entry comes from a study of technical replicates of blood from a handful of donors. The repertoire was sequenced with immunoSEQ multiplex PCR; TCRdb's copy has only in-frame clones and lacks some. The profile shows around 95,000 clones, approximately 94% of them singletons. The receptor was isolated from a human donor in good health. Sequencing was carried out using T cells isolated from PBMCs.

CDR3: CSVEVGHQTTEAFF. The CDR3 region has the DNA TGCAGCGTTGAAGTAGGACACCAGACAACTGAAGCTTTCTTT. This chain uses TRBV29-1 with TRBJ1-1, with D possibly matching TRBD1 (5 bases). V was shortened by 1 base and J by 5 bases, with 14 bases between the two germline ends. This CDR3 region has 14 residues. CDR1 and CDR2 from the germline V gene are SQVTM and ANQGSEA.